These 28 T cell receptor beta chains were sequenced from one sample in a study of CD8 T cells in ankylosing spondylitis (dated by TCRdb to about 2017). The library was built by means of 5' RACE. Sequenced on an Illumina HiSeq 2500. TCRdb ran its own pipeline on the public reads, namely fastp trimming at Q25 and MiXCR clone calling, and kept in-frame beta chains. Rows with a matching CDR3 protein are joined into one entry that keeps the most common DNA and genes. The sample contains roughly 150,000 distinct CDR3 sequences, roughly 31% of them found a single time. Clones ranked in the top ten supply around 6.2% of the sample. Sequencing input: synovial fluid, either unsorted or a sorted T cell fraction (not recorded which). Receptors were obtained from a male donor with ankylosing spondylitis.

This clonotype was seen ten or more times. The chain joins TRBV5-5 to TRBJ2-2; no firm D call. The CDR3 has 16 amino acids. V was clipped by 3 bases and J by 1 base, with 13 bases between them. CDR1 and CDR2 from the germline V gene are SGHKS and YYEKEE (reference sequence). CDR3 protein: CASSSTIIKNTGELFF. The CDR3 DNA sequence: TGTGCCAGCAGCTCGACAATAATAAAGAACACCGGGGAGCTGTTTTTT.

The gene calls are TRBV5-1 and TRBJ1-1; D uncertain. CDR1 SGHRS and CDR2 YFSETQ come from the germline V gene. Trimming shortened V by 1 base and J by 0 bases, and 16 bases separated the two germline ends. CDR3 size: 17 residues. CDR3 bases: TGCGCCAGCAGCTTGTCGGTTGGGGTCAACATGAACACTGAAGCTTTCTTT. Its protein is CASSLSVGVNMNTEAFF.

The V gene is TRBV28, the J gene TRBJ1-1; D possibly corresponds to TRBD1 (6 bases). The CDR3 contains 11 residues. V was shortened by 7 bases and J by 12 bases, with 15 bases between the two germline ends. Germline V gives CDR1 MDHEN, CDR2 SYDVKM. Here the CDR3 DNA reads TGTGCCAGCATGGAGGGGGGGATTTCTTTCTTT. Residues: CASMEGGISFF.

The chain has TRBV18 and TRBJ1-5; 7 nucleotides agree with TRBD1. Germline V lookup: CDR1 KGHSH, CDR2 LQKENI. The CDR3 covers 15 residues. Losses at the gene ends were 3 bases for V and 3 bases for J; bases not matched to a gene: 5. The DNA of the CDR3 is TGTGCCAGCTCACCGGACACAGGGGACAATCAGCCCCAGCATTTT. This sequence encodes CASSPDTGDNQPQHF.

The chain links TRBV7-2 to TRBJ1-4; unclear D gene. The CDR3 length is 14 residues. Germline values: CDR1 SGHTA, CDR2 FQGNSA. Trimming cost V 5 bases and J 4 bases, with 11 bases left between them. The CDR3 DNA sequence: TGTGCCAGCAGCCCCGCTCCGGGTAATGAAAAACTGTTTTTT. Translation gives CASSPAPGNEKLFF.

The chain couples TRBV7-9 to TRBJ1-3; TRBD1 is a possible D gene (5 bases). Trimming stripped 3 bases from V and 6 bases from J, with 9 bases between. The CDR3 consists of 13 residues. Germline V gene lookup returns CDR1 SEHNR and CDR2 FQNEAQ (reference sequence). The CDR3 reads CASSLTVANTIYF. CDR3 in DNA: TGTGCCAGCAGCTTGACAGTGGCAAACACCATATATTTT.

This clonotype was seen a few times. This may be a read error: a much more frequent sequence differs by one nucleotide. The chain joins TRBV11-2 to TRBJ2-5, with 14 bases aligning to TRBD2. Germline assignment: CDR1 SGHAT and CDR2 FQNNGV. J gave up 4 bases and V 3 bases, and 4 bases lay outside the gene matches. The CDR3 is 16 residues long. This CDR3 is CASSFGGLAGGETQYF. The CDR3 coding sequence is TGTGCCAGCAGCTTTGGAGGACTAGCGGGGGGAGAGACCCAGTACTTC.

J is TRBJ2-1 and V is TRBV6-1; D remains unclear. Deletions cut 6 bases from V and 0 bases from J, with 15 bases between. Germline V lookup: CDR1 MNHNS, CDR2 SASEGT. The CDR3 has 16 residues. In DNA form, the CDR3 reads TGTGCCAGCAGAGGGCAATCCGAGAGCTCCTACAATGAGCAGTTCTTC. Protein product: CASRGQSESSYNEQFF.

This clonotype has only one observation. The gene calls are TRBV10-2 and TRBJ1-1; 8 positions agree with TRBD1. V shed 4 bases and J 4 bases; nucleotides not matched to a gene: 11. The CDR3 length is 16 residues. CDR1 WSHSY and CDR2 SAAADI come from the germline V gene. This CDR3 reads CASSGKKTGVGTEAFF. As DNA, the CDR3 is TGCGCCAGCAGTGGGAAGAAGACAGGGGTAGGCACTGAAGCTTTCTTT.

This clonotype was observed a few times. The genes are TRBV20-1 and TRBJ2-3; the match to TRBD2 covers 8 bases. The CDR3 consists of 17 residues. Unmatched junction bases numbered 13, after V lost 5 bases and J lost 0 bases. From germline, CDR1 is DFQATT and CDR2 SNEGSKA (reference sequence). The CDR3 DNA reads TGCAGTGCTGTACATAGCGGGACCTCGACTAGCACAGATACGCAGTATTTT. Its protein is CSAVHSGTSTSTDTQYF.

Comments on this clonotype: The junction shows a germline mismatch at one end, possibly a read error. The chain is built from TRBV6-2 or TRBV6-3 and TRBJ1-4; D is possibly TRBD1 (5 bases). This CDR3 region has 11 residues. The germline CDR1 and CDR2 sequences are MNHEY and SVGEGT. This chain's CDR3 is CAGRDNEKLFF. CDR3 in DNA: TGTGCCGGCAGGGATAATGAAAAACTGTTTTTT.

This clonotype turned up a few times. The V and J genes are TRBV5-1 and TRBJ1-1; a weak D match, TRBD1 (5 bases). Trimming took 4 bases from V and 0 from J, leaving 13 bases between them. This CDR3 has 15 amino acids. The germline CDR1 and CDR2 sequences are SGHRS and YFSETQ. For the CDR3, the DNA is TGCGCCAGCAGCGCACTGGGACCCTTGAACACTGAAGCTTTCTTT. Protein: CASSALGPLNTEAFF.

The sample holds a few counts of this clonotype. The chain recombines TRBV6-1 with TRBJ1-1; D perhaps matches TRBD1 (5 bases). Germline V lookup: CDR1 MNHNS, CDR2 SASEGT. The ends were cut back, 6 bases at V and 0 bases at J, with 23 bases in the middle. This CDR3 has 18 residues. CDR3 nucleotides: TGTGCCAGCAGGTTGACAGTCCCCACCGCCCCCATGAACACTGAAGCTTTCTTT. Its protein is CASRLTVPTAPMNTEAFF.

The rearrangement joins TRBV6-1 to TRBJ2-7; 8 positions agree with TRBD2. J was trimmed by 0 bases and V by 7 bases; bases with no gene match: 11. This CDR3 spans 16 amino acids. Germline V gene lookup returns CDR1 MNHNS and CDR2 SASEGT. DNA of the CDR3: TGTGCCAGCACCTCCCCCGGGGGGGGCAGCTCCTACGAGCAGTACTTC. Encoded protein: CASTSPGGGSSYEQYF.

The chain couples TRBV4-1 to TRBJ2-3; TRBD2 is a possible D gene (7 bases). The germline V gene has CDR1 MGHRA and CDR2 YSYEKL. Between the trimmed V and J ends, which lost 0 bases and 4 bases, there was a span of 17 bases. The CDR3 is 17 amino acids. In DNA form, the CDR3 reads TGCGCCAGCAGCCAAGATCTGGGGGGGGCGAAGGCAGATACGCAGTATTTT. Residues: CASSQDLGGAKADTQYF.

The genes are TRBV10-2 and TRBJ2-3, with 12 bases identical to TRBD2. This CDR3 is built from 15 residues. V dropped 6 bases and J dropped 4; count of bases not matched to a gene: 5. Germline V gene data show CDR1 as WSHSY and CDR2 as SAAADI. The CDR3 spells CASRVTSGSADTQYF. The CDR3 coding sequence is TGCGCCAGCAGGGTGACTAGCGGGAGTGCAGATACGCAGTATTTT.

Here the CDR3 reads CASSELASTDTQYF. The CDR3 DNA follows: TGTGCCAGCAGTGAACTAGCTAGCACAGATACGCAGTATTTT. The V call is TRBV2, the J call TRBJ2-3, with D perhaps matching TRBD2 (5 bases). Germline V gives CDR1 SNHLY, CDR2 FYNNEI. V lost 2 bases to trimming and J lost 0 bases, with 6 bases between them. This CDR3 has 14 amino acids.

This chain joins TRBV20-1 and TRBJ1-5, with D possibly matching TRBD1 (5 bases). The CDR3 totals 15 residues. The germline gives CDR1 DFQATT, CDR2 SNEGSKA (reference sequence). With 1 base removed from V and 6 bases from J, the gap between germline ends came to 16 bases. CDR3 bases: TGCAGTGCTAGAGGGGGCCCTTCAGGAGGTCAGCCCCAGCATTTT. It encodes CSARGGPSGGQPQHF.

This clonotype was counted between two and nine times. The chain joins TRBV12-3 or TRBV12-4 to TRBJ1-6; 7 nucleotides align to TRBD1. The length of the CDR3 is 13 residues. The ends lost 6 bases at V and 8 bases at J; junction bases unmatched: 4. The CDR3 spells CASRTQGDSPLHF. For the CDR3, the DNA is TGTGCCAGCAGAACCCAGGGGGATTCACCCCTCCACTTT.

The J gene is TRBJ2-7, the V gene TRBV7-8, with D perhaps matching TRBD1 (5 bases). There are 17 residues in the CDR3. CDR1 is SGHVS, CDR2 FQNEAQ, per germline. The germline V and J ends were trimmed by 1 base and 0 bases, with 16 bases remaining between them. The CDR3, as DNA: TGTGCCAGCAGCTTAGTCTCTAGGGGTCCGACCTCCTACGAGCAGTACTTC. The encoded protein is CASSLVSRGPTSYEQYF.

Of note for this clonotype: This CDR3 fails to terminate in the conserved phenylalanine or tryptophan, so it likely reflects a read error. The rearrangement uses TRBV28 and TRBJ1-1; D possibly corresponds to TRBD1 (6 bases). V dropped 2 bases and J dropped 3 bases, with 16 bases sitting between them. The CDR3 extends over 16 amino acids. Germline-derived CDR1 and CDR2 are MDHEN and SYDVKM. The CDR3, as DNA: TGTGCCAGCAGTTTAGATACAGGGCGTGGAGACACTGAAGCTTTCTGT. Protein product: CASSLDTGRGDTEAFC.

This clonotype was found many times. The rearrangement joins TRBV27 to TRBJ2-7; 7 bases align to TRBD2. Germline values: CDR1 MNHEY, CDR2 SMNVEV (reference sequence). The CDR3 loop spans 13 amino acids. Trimming at V came to 6 bases and at J to 4 bases, leaving 6 bases not matched to a gene. CDR3 nucleotide sequence: TGTGCCAGCAGGTCGGGGGGTGTTTACGAGCAGTACTTC. Protein product: CASRSGGVYEQYF.

The rearrangement uses TRBV9 and TRBJ1-2; TRBD1 matches 9 bases. The trim removed 1 base at V and 7 bases at J, leaving 8 bases unmatched. The germline gives CDR1 SGDLS, CDR2 YYNGEE. The CDR3 is 15 residues long. The CDR3 sequence: CASSVPGQGRGGYTF. The CDR3, as DNA: TGTGCCAGCAGCGTACCCGGACAGGGGAGGGGTGGCTACACCTTC.

The chain has TRBV7-6 and TRBJ2-3; 7 bases are shared with TRBD1. This CDR3 is 18 amino acids long. V lost 5 bases, J lost 2 bases, and 16 bases stayed unmatched. CDR1 and CDR2 from the germline V gene are SGHVS and FNYEAQ. The CDR3 DNA sequence: TGTGCCAGCAGCCAAAGAGCGAAGGCAGGGGGTACCACAGATACGCAGTATTTT. Protein product: CASSQRAKAGGTTDTQYF.

This sequence joins TRBV7-9 and TRBJ1-2, with D hard to call. V lost 1 base to trimming and J lost 5 bases, with 11 bases between them. The germline V gene has CDR1 SEHNR and CDR2 FQNEAQ (reference sequence). The CDR3 runs 14 residues. The CDR3 reads CASSLGTAAYGYTF. CDR3 nucleotide sequence: TGTGCCAGCAGCTTAGGCACGGCAGCATATGGCTACACCTTC.

There are many counts of this clonotype. The chain joins TRBV11-2 to TRBJ2-6, with 12 nucleotides matching TRBD2. Germline V CDR1 and CDR2: SGHAT, FQNNGV. V gave up 1 base and J gave up 1 base; unmatched junction bases: 8. The CDR3 loop spans 20 amino acids. The CDR3 reads CASSLGGLTSGSSGANVLTF. In DNA form, the CDR3 reads TGTGCCAGCAGCTTAGGGGGGCTGACTAGCGGGAGTTCTGGGGCCAACGTCCTGACTTTC.

This chain uses TRBV4-2 with TRBJ2-1, with 11 bases fitting TRBD2. The CDR3 has 16 amino acids. The V segment lost 2 bases and the J segment 5 bases; nucleotides outside the gene matches: 5. Germline V gene lookup returns CDR1 LGHNA and CDR2 YNFKEQ. This chain's CDR3 is CASSQFSGRADNEQFF. CDR3 nucleotide sequence: TGTGCCAGCAGCCAATTTAGCGGGAGGGCCGACAATGAGCAGTTCTTC.

V and J are TRBV2 and TRBJ1-2; D is ambiguous. Trimming took off 0 bases at V and 2 bases at J, with 16 bases between the two ends. The CDR3 sequence is 17 residues long. Germline CDR1 SNHLY, CDR2 FYNNEI. This chain's CDR3 is CASSEARGRVQNYGYTF. DNA of the CDR3: TGTGCCAGCAGTGAAGCGCGTGGTCGTGTACAGAACTATGGCTACACCTTC.